Listed here is a single T cell receptor (beta chain). Its target is unknown. The data were obtained in a study of OX40 agonist ivuxolimab in advanced cancers. In the study overall: At 0.01 to 10 mg/kg, ivuxolimab was administered intravenously to patients every 2 weeks. A history of anti-PD-1, anti-PD-L1 or anti-CTLA-4 therapy was acceptable, and approximately 40% had some.

Study-wide results and limits: Which antigen the expanded peripheral T cells recognized is unknown. At 0.1-3.0 mg/kg, partial responders had clonal expansion among the lowest observed.

The table came from immunoSEQ multiplex PCR; TCRdb's copy has only in-frame clones and leaves some out. Counted here are about 79,000 clones, about 90% occurring once; the ten biggest clones make up around 6.5%. The sequence was collected from an adult with an advanced solid tumor such as melanoma, head and neck, liver or kidney cancer. The specimen comprised CD4+ or CD8+ T cells sorted from blood, sampled in a trial of the OX40 agonist ivuxolimab.

The CDR3 DNA follows: TGTGCCAGCAGCAATCCGGGACAGGGCGAGCAGTACTTC. This gives the protein CASSNPGQGEQYF. The rearrangement joins TRBV7-9 to TRBJ2-7; 9 nucleotides match TRBD1. Per the germline V gene, CDR1 is SEHNR and CDR2 is FQNEAQ (reference sequence). The CDR3 length is 13 residues. The V and J ends lost 5 bases and 6 bases, in that order; junction bases with no gene match: 5.